Below, 22 T cell receptor beta chains from the same sample are listed, as sequenced in a study of vaccination and CD4 T cells after COVID-19. The assay that was used to sequence DNA from cultured CD4+ T cells was the Oncomine TCR Beta short-read assay. TCRdb reprocessed the PCR reads via MiXCR and lists one record per CDR3 protein. The data contain 15,000 to 20,000 distinct CDR3 sequences, 49% of them singletons. Regarding treatment: roughly 10-day PBMC culture with coronavirus spike peptide pools or control peptides (ViraFEST assay). No antigens are known for them. Sequenced: CD4+ T cells from blood, cultured in vitro. These TCRs come from a human donor who had recovered from COVID-19.

The DNA for the CDR3 is TGCGGGCCCCTCGAGGGGAAAGAAGGCTACACCTTC. This codes for CGPLEGKEGYTF. The gene calls are TRBV20-1 and TRBJ1-2; possible D gene TRBD1, 5 bases. This CDR3 spans 12 amino acids. CDR1 and CDR2 from the germline V gene are DFQATT and SNEGSKA (reference sequence).

J is TRBJ2-7 and V is TRBV20-1; 7 positions agree with TRBD2. The V gene's germline CDR1 is DFQATT and CDR2 SNEGSKA (reference sequence). The CDR3 consists of 13 residues. V was pared by 0 bases and J by 6 bases, with 5 bases of the junction left unmatched. CDR3 nucleotide sequence: TGCAGTGCTAGAGATCGACTAGCCGGCGAGCAGTACTTC. It specifies CSARDRLAGEQYF.

This clonotype was seen only once. V gene TRBV18 combines with J gene TRBJ1-1, with TRBD1 matching over 7 bases. The junction had 8 bases not matched to a gene; V was cut back by 6 bases and J by 4 bases. Germline V CDR1 and CDR2: KGHSH, LQKENI. The CDR3 loop spans 14 amino acids. The CDR3 DNA reads TGTGCCAGCTCCCCCCCCAGGGGGGCCACTGAAGCTTTCTTT. It codes for CASSPPRGATEAFF.

The rearrangement joins TRBV20-1 to TRBJ2-7; 7 nucleotides match TRBD1. The V and J ends lost 0 bases and 2 bases, in that order; junction bases with no gene match: 10. CDR1 is DFQATT, CDR2 SNEGSKA, per germline (reference sequence). The CDR3 has 16 residues. In nucleotides, the CDR3 is TGCAGTGCTAGAGATCCCACCGGGACAGCGACCTACGAGCAGTACTTC. Its translation is CSARDPTGTATYEQYF.

This clonotype turned up a few times. V usage is TRBV7-8 and J usage is TRBJ2-3; D is perhaps TRBD1 or TRBD2 (5 bases each). There are 15 residues in the CDR3. V dropped 6 bases and J dropped 2 bases, with 15 bases sitting between them. CDR1 SGHVS and CDR2 FQNEAQ come from the germline V gene. The CDR3 sequence: CASSPLSGTTDTQYF. CDR3 nucleotides: TGTGCCAGCAGTCCTCTCTCTGGGACCACAGATACGCAGTATTTT.

The V and J genes are TRBV7-9 and TRBJ1-2; 9 bases map to TRBD1. This CDR3 comprises 14 residues. V dropped 5 bases and J dropped 6; count of bases not matched to a gene: 7. Per the germline V gene, CDR1 is SEHNR and CDR2 is FQNEAQ (reference sequence). The CDR3 region is CASSTGTGMDGYTF. The CDR3 region has the DNA TGTGCCAGCAGCACGGGGACAGGGATGGATGGCTACACCTTC.

This clonotype was detected a few times. This sequence joins TRBV27 and TRBJ2-7, with 11 bases fitting TRBD2. This CDR3 has 15 residues. Germline V gene data show CDR1 as MNHEY and CDR2 as SMNVEV (reference sequence). With 5 bases clipped from V and 4 bases from J, the junction kept 7 bases outside the gene matches. This CDR3 is CASSRLAGSFYEQYF. In DNA, the CDR3 is TGTGCCAGCAGTCGACTAGCGGGAAGTTTTTACGAGCAGTACTTC.

The chain uses TRBV28 and TRBJ1-2, with TRBD1 as a possible D gene (5 bases). Looked up from germline, CDR1 is MDHEN and CDR2 is SYDVKM. V lost 6 bases and J lost 4, with 12 bases in between. The length of the CDR3 is 13 residues. CDR3 nucleotides: TGTGCCAGCAGGGGGGGAGGTGTCTATGGCTACACCTTC. Amino acids: CASRGGGVYGYTF.

V and J are TRBV6-5 and TRBJ1-3; the D is unclear. The CDR3 runs 13 residues. CDR1 is MNHEY, CDR2 SVGAGI, per germline. V gave up 0 bases and J gave up 5 bases, with 5 bases separating them. The CDR3 DNA is TGTGCCAGCAGTTACTCGAACCGAAACACCATATATTTT. Its protein is CASSYSNRNTIYF.

The chain combines TRBV6-2 or TRBV6-3 with TRBJ1-5; D remains unclear. V was pared by 4 bases and J by 1 base, with 5 bases between. This CDR3 is 13 amino acids long. Germline assignment: CDR1 MNHEY and CDR2 SVGEGT. The CDR3 DNA follows: TGTGCCAGCAGTTGGCTGAGCAATCAGCCCCAGCATTTT. This codes for CASSWLSNQPQHF.

The chain recombines TRBV5-1 with TRBJ1-1, with D hard to call. V was shortened by 4 bases and J by 4 bases, with 11 bases between the two germline ends. Looked up from germline, CDR1 is SGHRS and CDR2 is YFSETQ. The CDR3 consists of 13 residues. As DNA, the CDR3 is TGCGCCAGCAGCATCGGTCTGGGCACTGAAGCTTTCTTT. Translating it yields CASSIGLGTEAFF.

This clonotype appeared once. V and J are TRBV30 and TRBJ1-1; TRBD1 agrees at 7 bases. Germline values: CDR1 GTSNPN, CDR2 SVGIG (reference sequence). V lost 3 bases, J lost 6 bases, and 10 bases stayed unmatched. This CDR3 is built from 14 residues. Here the CDR3 DNA reads TGTGCCTGGAGGCCGACAGGGAGTGGGGCTGAAGCTTTCTTT. It specifies CAWRPTGSGAEAFF. The variable domain in full, completed from reference TRBV30 and TRBJ1-1, reads SQTIHQWPATLVQPVGSPLSLECTVEGTSNPNLYWYRQAAGRGLQLLFYSVGIGQISSEVPQNLSASRPQDRQFILSSKKLLLSDSGFYLCAWRPTGSGAEAFFGQGTRLTVV.

This chain connects TRBV2 to TRBJ1-5; D unresolved. Germline V gives CDR1 SNHLY, CDR2 FYNNEI. The CDR3 has 14 amino acids. V shed 8 bases and J shed 4 bases, with 15 bases lying between them. The CDR3 bases are TGTGCCAGCGGAGGTCAGTGGGGAAATCAGCCCCAGCATTTT. Translating gives CASGGQWGNQPQHF.

The CDR3 DNA reads TGTGCCAGCAGCTTAGTTGGGGGAAGGGACATTCAGTACTTC. This translates into CASSLVGGRDIQYF. The J gene is TRBJ2-4, the V gene TRBV7-2; D might be TRBD1 or TRBD2, each matching 5 bases. V lost 1 base to trimming and J lost 8 bases, with 12 bases between them. From germline, CDR1 is SGHTA and CDR2 FQGNSA. The CDR3 totals 14 residues.

This chain uses TRBV23-1 with TRBJ1-1; no firm D call. TRBV23-1 is assigned to the ORF class and has an uncertain function. V lost 6 bases, J lost 6 bases, and 8 bases lay in between. The CDR3 consists of 11 residues. The CDR3 nucleotides read TGCGCCAGCAGCCAGTACTCTGAAGCTTTCTTT. Its translation is CASSQYSEAFF.

In DNA form, the CDR3 reads TGTGCCACCAGGGGACGGGAATCCTACGAGCAGTACTTC. Its translation is CATRGRESYEQYF. V and J are TRBV24-1 and TRBJ2-7; the D gene could be TRBD1 or TRBD2 (5 bases each). This CDR3 has 13 amino acids. Germline CDR1 KGHDR, CDR2 SFDVKD. V was cut by 7 bases and J by 1 base, with 10 bases left in between.

This clonotype showed up just a few times. This chain joins TRBV6-1 and TRBJ1-6; TRBD1 matches 7 bases. J gave up 5 bases and V 6 bases, and 4 bases lay outside the gene matches. The germline gives CDR1 MNHNS, CDR2 SASEGT. The CDR3 contains 14 residues. The CDR3 spells CASSRRGNNSPLHF. DNA for the CDR3: TGTGCCAGCAGCCGCAGGGGGAATAATTCACCCCTCCACTTT.

This clonotype was counted between two and nine times. The chain is built from TRBV7-2 and TRBJ2-7; D possibly matches TRBD1 or TRBD2 (6 bases each). This CDR3 contains 13 residues. V lost 3 bases and J lost 4, with 10 bases in between. Germline V gene sequence: CDR1 SGHTA, CDR2 FQGNSA. In DNA form, the CDR3 reads TGTGCCAGCAGCTTTACAGGGAGGTACGAGCAGTACTTC. Translation gives CASSFTGRYEQYF.

This clonotype came up a few times. The J gene is TRBJ1-1, the V gene TRBV6-1, with D uncertain. This CDR3 contains 11 residues. V dropped 10 bases and J dropped 2 bases, with 8 bases sitting between them. The germline CDR1 and CDR2 sequences are MNHNS and SASEGT. CDR3 loop: CATQDNTEAFF. CDR3 in DNA: TGTGCCACCCAAGATAACACTGAAGCTTTCTTT.

This chain uses TRBV19 with TRBJ2-1, with 8 bases lining up with TRBD1. V lost 3 bases, J lost 5 bases, and 15 bases stayed unmatched. CDR1 LNHDA and CDR2 SQIVND come from the germline V gene (reference sequence). The CDR3 covers 18 residues. Here the CDR3 reads CASSMRSGAGQAHNEQFF. The CDR3 DNA follows: TGTGCCAGTAGTATGAGGTCGGGGGCGGGACAGGCACACAATGAGCAGTTCTTC.

This clonotype has a handful of counts. V is TRBV20-1 and J is TRBJ1-5; TRBD1 matches 7 bases. From germline, CDR1 is DFQATT and CDR2 SNEGSKA (reference sequence). V was clipped by 3 bases and J by 6 bases; unmatched bases: 8. The CDR3 extends over 14 amino acids. DNA of the CDR3: TGCAGTGCTAGTGGGCAGGGGGTTTTTCAGCCCCAGCATTTT. As protein: CSASGQGVFQPQHF.

In this sample, this clonotype turned up a few times. The chain joins TRBV19 to TRBJ1-5; TRBD1 might be the D (6 bases). Trimming stripped 6 bases from V and 11 bases from J, with 20 bases between. The length of the CDR3 is 14 residues. Germline V gives CDR1 LNHDA, CDR2 SQIVND (reference sequence). The chain's CDR3 is CASSYMGAAGSQHF. The CDR3 region has the DNA TGTGCCAGTAGCTACATGGGGGCGGCCGGGTCCCAGCATTTT.